This is a list of T cell receptor beta chains from one sample in a study of T cell changes during pregnancy in multiple sclerosis. Data came from immunoSEQ multiplex PCR; TCRdb stores just in-frame clones and leaves some out. The sample consists of around 50,000 clones, around nine tenths of them appearing once. Sequencing was performed on peripheral blood from another person, used as feeder cells. The origin of the receptors is a human donor whose cells served as feeder cells for cultures in a pregnancy study. The CDR3 runs from the conserved cysteine through the conserved F or W.

J gene: TRBJ1-3; V gene: TRBV13; CDR3 protein: CASSLGLRPSGNTIYF
J gene: TRBJ1-1; V gene: TRBV19; CDR3 protein: CASYDLGGSNTEAFF
J gene: TRBJ2-7; V gene: TRBV5-4; CDR3 protein: CASSLDFYEQYF
J gene: TRBJ1-5; V gene: TRBV7-8; CDR3 protein: CASSQPPWTGRGNQPQHF
J gene: TRBJ1-2; V gene: TRBV7-2; CDR3 protein: CASSLGQTKNYGYTF
J gene: TRBJ2-2; V gene: TRBV4-2; CDR3 protein: CASSQRTSGNTGELFF
J gene: TRBJ1-5; V gene: TRBV6-6; CDR3 protein: CASSYGRGHVQPQHF
J gene: TRBJ1-1; V gene: TRBV5-1; CDR3 protein: CASSLDAGEITEAFF
J gene: TRBJ1-4; V gene: TRBV27; CDR3 protein: CASSPRGTPSPEKLFF
J gene: TRBJ1-1; V gene: TRBV5-6; CDR3 protein: CASSLQSEAFF
J gene: TRBJ1-5; V gene: TRBV4-2; CDR3 protein: CASSQTGGDDQPQHF
J gene: TRBJ1-2; V gene: TRBV15; CDR3 protein: CATSIRGGGGYTF
J gene: TRBJ2-1; V gene: TRBV5-6; CDR3 protein: CASSLVSSAPGEQFF
J gene: TRBJ1-1; V gene: TRBV13; CDR3 protein: CASSYTVGNTEAFF
J gene: TRBJ1-6; V gene: TRBV5-4; CDR3 protein: CASNVDAGSPLHF
J gene: TRBJ2-3; V gene: TRBV28; CDR3 protein: CASSFRLRGGTDTQYF
J gene: TRBJ1-3; V gene: TRBV29-1; CDR3 protein: CSALGGDDGNTIYF
J gene: TRBJ2-1; V gene: TRBV19; CDR3 protein: CASKVLAGGRNNEQFF
J gene: TRBJ2-2; V gene: TRBV11-2; CDR3 protein: CASSPPGELFF
J gene: TRBJ1-6; V gene: TRBV9; CDR3 protein: CASSVYDLGSPLHF
J gene: TRBJ1-5; V gene: TRBV19; CDR3 protein: CASSIATGAQPQHF
J gene: TRBJ1-2; V gene: TRBV7-2; CDR3 protein: CASSLDYRGGSGYTF
J gene: TRBJ2-7; V gene: TRBV7-9; CDR3 protein: CASTPDSSYEQYF
J gene: TRBJ1-1; V gene: TRBV6-5; CDR3 protein: CASSYSAVNTEAFF
J gene: TRBJ2-3; V gene: TRBV27; CDR3 protein: CASSLWGQADTQYF
J gene: TRBJ1-6; V gene: TRBV6-1; CDR3 protein: CASSEVTGSSYNSPLHF
J gene: TRBJ1-2; V gene: TRBV6-5; CDR3 protein: CASSYGERRDYTF
J gene: TRBJ1-1; V gene: TRBV18; CDR3 protein: CASSPAAGDTEAFF
J gene: TRBJ2-1; V gene: TRBV7-9; CDR3 protein: CASSPGLREFNEQFF
J gene: TRBJ2-1; V gene: TRBV19; CDR3 protein: CASSILGSGSYNEQFF
J gene: TRBJ2-1; V gene: TRBV2; CDR3 protein: CASSEGTPLYNEQFF
J gene: TRBJ2-3; V gene: TRBV4-1; CDR3 protein: CASSGARDTQYF
J gene: TRBJ1-4; V gene: TRBV6-5; CDR3 protein: CASSYRGRANEKLFF
J gene: TRBJ1-5; V gene: TRBV2; CDR3 protein: CASSEWRPRVSNQPQHF
J gene: TRBJ1-4; V gene: TRBV6-1; CDR3 protein: CASRPGPGEEKLFF
J gene: TRBJ1-2; V gene: TRBV27; CDR3 protein: CASSPINPGQAPKGYTF
J gene: TRBJ1-2; V gene: TRBV4-1; CDR3 protein: CASSQPTGPRDGYTF
J gene: TRBJ1-5; V gene: TRBV4-2; CDR3 protein: CASSHPGGNQPQHF
J gene: TRBJ2-3; V gene: TRBV4-1; CDR3 protein: CASSQDRGGSTDTQYF
J gene: TRBJ2-3; V gene: TRBV4-2; CDR3 protein: CASSQDLRITDTQYF
J gene: TRBJ2-1; V gene: TRBV30; CDR3 protein: CAWSAGFGEQFF
J gene: TRBJ1-2; V gene: TRBV13; CDR3 protein: CASSLGDRGYGYTF
J gene: TRBJ2-7; V gene: TRBV6-6; CDR3 protein: CASSPSWGASYEQYF
J gene: TRBJ1-3; V gene: TRBV10-3; CDR3 protein: CAIRPGQGAGNTIYF
J gene: TRBJ2-7; V gene: TRBV6-5; CDR3 protein: CASRGSLSYEQYF